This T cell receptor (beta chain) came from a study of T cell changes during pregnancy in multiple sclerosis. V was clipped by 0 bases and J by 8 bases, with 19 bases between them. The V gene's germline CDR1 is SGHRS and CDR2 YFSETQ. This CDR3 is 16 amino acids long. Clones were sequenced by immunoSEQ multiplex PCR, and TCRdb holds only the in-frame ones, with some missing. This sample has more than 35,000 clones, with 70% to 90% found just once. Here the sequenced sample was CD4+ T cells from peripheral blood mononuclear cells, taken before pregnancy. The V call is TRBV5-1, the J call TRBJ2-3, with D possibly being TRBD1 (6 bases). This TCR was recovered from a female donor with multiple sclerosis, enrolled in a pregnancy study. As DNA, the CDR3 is TGCGCCAGCAGCTTGGCTCGGCAGGGGTACATGGGTACGCAGTATTTT. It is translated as CASSLARQGYMGTQYF.